This record concerns one T cell receptor (beta chain) sequence. The data were taken from a study of T-cell memory formation after mild COVID-19. In germline, CDR1 is SEHNR, CDR2 FQNEAQ (reference sequence). V lost 3 bases to trimming and J lost 0 bases, with 10 bases between them. The length of the CDR3 is 15 residues. In TCRdb, the 5' RACE reads were re-called with MiXCR into one record per CDR3 protein. This table holds some 100,000 distinct CDR3 sequences, more than 9.5% found once. The sequenced material came from PBMCs or a T cell subset sorted from them (not recorded which). The clonotype originates from a man aged 18 to 30 who had mild COVID-19 (a few samples of this study predate the infection). Cell type and time point are not known. The V gene is TRBV7-9, the J gene TRBJ2-3, with TRBD2 as a possible D gene (6 bases). The CDR3 bases are TGTGCCAGCAGCTTCAGGGAGGATAGCACAGATACGCAGTATTTT. It translates to CASSFREDSTDTQYF.